The sequence of this T cell receptor (beta chain) was determined in a study of CD8 T cells in Susac syndrome. Findings and limits, study-wide: Regarding the TCR sequencing and HLA analysis, the study admitted that a relatively small number of individuals were involved.

Comment on this clonotype: As yet, its antigen is unknown.

A quantity of roughly 0.5 to 1 ug RNA underwent reverse transcription using random hexamers. TCRdb called the immunoSEQ multiplex PCR reads again in MiXCR, with one record for every CDR3 protein. In the table there are some 130,000 distinct CDR3 sequences, about 94% of which are singletons. CDR1 and CDR2 (germline): SGDLS, YYNGEE. V was cut by 0 bases and J by 2 bases, with 9 bases left in between. This CDR3 spans 15 amino acids. The clonotype was recovered from a human donor with multiple sclerosis. The rearrangement links TRBV9 to TRBJ1-3; no firm D call. The sequencing sample was made of CD4+ T cells from PBMCs. This CDR3 reads CASSVGSSAGNTIYF. CDR3 bases: TGTGCCAGCAGCGTAGGGTCCTCGGCTGGAAACACCATATATTTT.